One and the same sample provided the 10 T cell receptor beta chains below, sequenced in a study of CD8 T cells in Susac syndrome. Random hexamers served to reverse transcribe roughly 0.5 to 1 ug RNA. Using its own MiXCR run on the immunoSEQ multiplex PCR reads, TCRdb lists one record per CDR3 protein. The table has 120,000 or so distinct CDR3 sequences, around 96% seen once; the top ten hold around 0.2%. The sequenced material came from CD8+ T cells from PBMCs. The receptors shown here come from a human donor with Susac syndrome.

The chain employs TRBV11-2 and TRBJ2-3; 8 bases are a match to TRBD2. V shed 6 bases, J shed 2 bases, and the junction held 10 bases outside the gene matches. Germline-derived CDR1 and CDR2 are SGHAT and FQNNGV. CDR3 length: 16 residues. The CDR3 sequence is CASSPSGGAVTDTQYF. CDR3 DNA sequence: TGTGCCAGCAGTCCATCCGGGGGGGCCGTCACAGATACGCAGTATTTT.

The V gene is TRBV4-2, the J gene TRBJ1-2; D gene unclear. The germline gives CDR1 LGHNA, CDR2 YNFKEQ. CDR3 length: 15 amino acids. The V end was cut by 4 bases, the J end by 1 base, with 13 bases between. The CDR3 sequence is CASSPTLGGNYGYTF. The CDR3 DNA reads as TGTGCCAGCAGCCCCACCCTCGGTGGTAACTATGGCTACACCTTC.

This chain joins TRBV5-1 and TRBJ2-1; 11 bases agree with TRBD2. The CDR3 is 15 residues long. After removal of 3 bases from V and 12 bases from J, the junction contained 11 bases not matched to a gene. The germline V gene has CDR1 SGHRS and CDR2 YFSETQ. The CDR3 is CASSSTSGTWYGQFF. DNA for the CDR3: TGCGCCAGCAGCTCGACTAGCGGGACCTGGTATGGGCAGTTCTTC.

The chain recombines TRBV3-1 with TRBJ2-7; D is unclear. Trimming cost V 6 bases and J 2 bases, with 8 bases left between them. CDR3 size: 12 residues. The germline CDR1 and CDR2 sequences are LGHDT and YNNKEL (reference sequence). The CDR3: CASSEVPYEQYF. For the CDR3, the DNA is TGTGCCAGCAGTGAAGTACCCTACGAGCAGTACTTC.

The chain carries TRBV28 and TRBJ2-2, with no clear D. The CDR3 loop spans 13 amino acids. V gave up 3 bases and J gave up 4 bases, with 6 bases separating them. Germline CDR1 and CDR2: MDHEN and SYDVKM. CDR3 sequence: CASSFGSTGELFF. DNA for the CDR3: TGTGCCAGCAGTTTTGGTAGCACCGGGGAGCTGTTTTTT. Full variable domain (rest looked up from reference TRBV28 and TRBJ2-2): DVKVTQSSRYLVKRTGEKVFLECVQDMDHENMFWYRQDPGLGLRLIYFSYDVKMKEKGDIPEGYSVSREKKERFSLILESASTNQTSMYLCASSFGSTGELFFGEGSRLTVL.

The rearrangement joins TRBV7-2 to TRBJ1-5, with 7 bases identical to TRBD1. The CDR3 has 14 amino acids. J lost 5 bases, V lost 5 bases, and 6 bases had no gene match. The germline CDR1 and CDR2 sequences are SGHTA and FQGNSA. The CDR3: CASSPGQDDQPQHF. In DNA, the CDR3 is TGTGCCAGCAGCCCCGGACAGGACGATCAGCCCCAGCATTTT. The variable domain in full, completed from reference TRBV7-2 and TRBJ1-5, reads GAGVSQSPSNKVTEKGKDVELRCDPISGHTALYWYRQSLGQGLEFLIYFQGNSAPDKSGLPSDRFSAERTGGSVSTLTIQRTQQEDSAVYLCASSPGQDDQPQHFGDGTRLSIL.

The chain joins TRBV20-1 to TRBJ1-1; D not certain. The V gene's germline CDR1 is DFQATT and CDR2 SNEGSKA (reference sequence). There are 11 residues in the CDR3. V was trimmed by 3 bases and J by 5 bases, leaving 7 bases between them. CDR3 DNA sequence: TGCAGTGCTAGTAATGGGACTGAAGCTTTCTTT. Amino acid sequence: CSASNGTEAFF.

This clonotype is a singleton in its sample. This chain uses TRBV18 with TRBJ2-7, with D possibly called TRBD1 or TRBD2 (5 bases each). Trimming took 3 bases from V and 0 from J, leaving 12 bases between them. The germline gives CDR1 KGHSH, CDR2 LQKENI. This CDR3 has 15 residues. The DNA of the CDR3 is TGTGCCAGCTCACCCTGGGACGGCCCCTCCTACGAGCAGTACTTC. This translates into CASSPWDGPSYEQYF.

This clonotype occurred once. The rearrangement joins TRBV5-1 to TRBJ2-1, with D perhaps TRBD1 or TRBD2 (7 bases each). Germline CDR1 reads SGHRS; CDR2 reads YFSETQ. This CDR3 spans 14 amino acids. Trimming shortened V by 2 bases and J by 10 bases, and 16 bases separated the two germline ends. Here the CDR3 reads CASSLSGGGGEQFF. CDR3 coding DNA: TGCGCCAGCAGCTTATCAGGGGGGGGAGGAGAGCAGTTCTTC. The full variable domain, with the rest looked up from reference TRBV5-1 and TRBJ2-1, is KAGVTQTPRYLIKTRGQQVTLSCSPISGHRSVSWYQQTPGQGLQFLFEYFSETQRNKGNFPGRFSGRQFSNSRSEMNVSTLELGDSALYLCASSLSGGGGEQFFGPGTRLTVL.

CDR3 coding DNA: TGTGCGTCAAATAAGGACAGGGAGGGCAATCAGCCCCAGCATTTT. This codes for CASNKDREGNQPQHF. The chain recombines TRBV19 with TRBJ1-5, with 8 bases aligning to TRBD1. Germline V lookup: CDR1 LNHDA, CDR2 SQIVND (reference sequence). The CDR3 runs to 15 residues.